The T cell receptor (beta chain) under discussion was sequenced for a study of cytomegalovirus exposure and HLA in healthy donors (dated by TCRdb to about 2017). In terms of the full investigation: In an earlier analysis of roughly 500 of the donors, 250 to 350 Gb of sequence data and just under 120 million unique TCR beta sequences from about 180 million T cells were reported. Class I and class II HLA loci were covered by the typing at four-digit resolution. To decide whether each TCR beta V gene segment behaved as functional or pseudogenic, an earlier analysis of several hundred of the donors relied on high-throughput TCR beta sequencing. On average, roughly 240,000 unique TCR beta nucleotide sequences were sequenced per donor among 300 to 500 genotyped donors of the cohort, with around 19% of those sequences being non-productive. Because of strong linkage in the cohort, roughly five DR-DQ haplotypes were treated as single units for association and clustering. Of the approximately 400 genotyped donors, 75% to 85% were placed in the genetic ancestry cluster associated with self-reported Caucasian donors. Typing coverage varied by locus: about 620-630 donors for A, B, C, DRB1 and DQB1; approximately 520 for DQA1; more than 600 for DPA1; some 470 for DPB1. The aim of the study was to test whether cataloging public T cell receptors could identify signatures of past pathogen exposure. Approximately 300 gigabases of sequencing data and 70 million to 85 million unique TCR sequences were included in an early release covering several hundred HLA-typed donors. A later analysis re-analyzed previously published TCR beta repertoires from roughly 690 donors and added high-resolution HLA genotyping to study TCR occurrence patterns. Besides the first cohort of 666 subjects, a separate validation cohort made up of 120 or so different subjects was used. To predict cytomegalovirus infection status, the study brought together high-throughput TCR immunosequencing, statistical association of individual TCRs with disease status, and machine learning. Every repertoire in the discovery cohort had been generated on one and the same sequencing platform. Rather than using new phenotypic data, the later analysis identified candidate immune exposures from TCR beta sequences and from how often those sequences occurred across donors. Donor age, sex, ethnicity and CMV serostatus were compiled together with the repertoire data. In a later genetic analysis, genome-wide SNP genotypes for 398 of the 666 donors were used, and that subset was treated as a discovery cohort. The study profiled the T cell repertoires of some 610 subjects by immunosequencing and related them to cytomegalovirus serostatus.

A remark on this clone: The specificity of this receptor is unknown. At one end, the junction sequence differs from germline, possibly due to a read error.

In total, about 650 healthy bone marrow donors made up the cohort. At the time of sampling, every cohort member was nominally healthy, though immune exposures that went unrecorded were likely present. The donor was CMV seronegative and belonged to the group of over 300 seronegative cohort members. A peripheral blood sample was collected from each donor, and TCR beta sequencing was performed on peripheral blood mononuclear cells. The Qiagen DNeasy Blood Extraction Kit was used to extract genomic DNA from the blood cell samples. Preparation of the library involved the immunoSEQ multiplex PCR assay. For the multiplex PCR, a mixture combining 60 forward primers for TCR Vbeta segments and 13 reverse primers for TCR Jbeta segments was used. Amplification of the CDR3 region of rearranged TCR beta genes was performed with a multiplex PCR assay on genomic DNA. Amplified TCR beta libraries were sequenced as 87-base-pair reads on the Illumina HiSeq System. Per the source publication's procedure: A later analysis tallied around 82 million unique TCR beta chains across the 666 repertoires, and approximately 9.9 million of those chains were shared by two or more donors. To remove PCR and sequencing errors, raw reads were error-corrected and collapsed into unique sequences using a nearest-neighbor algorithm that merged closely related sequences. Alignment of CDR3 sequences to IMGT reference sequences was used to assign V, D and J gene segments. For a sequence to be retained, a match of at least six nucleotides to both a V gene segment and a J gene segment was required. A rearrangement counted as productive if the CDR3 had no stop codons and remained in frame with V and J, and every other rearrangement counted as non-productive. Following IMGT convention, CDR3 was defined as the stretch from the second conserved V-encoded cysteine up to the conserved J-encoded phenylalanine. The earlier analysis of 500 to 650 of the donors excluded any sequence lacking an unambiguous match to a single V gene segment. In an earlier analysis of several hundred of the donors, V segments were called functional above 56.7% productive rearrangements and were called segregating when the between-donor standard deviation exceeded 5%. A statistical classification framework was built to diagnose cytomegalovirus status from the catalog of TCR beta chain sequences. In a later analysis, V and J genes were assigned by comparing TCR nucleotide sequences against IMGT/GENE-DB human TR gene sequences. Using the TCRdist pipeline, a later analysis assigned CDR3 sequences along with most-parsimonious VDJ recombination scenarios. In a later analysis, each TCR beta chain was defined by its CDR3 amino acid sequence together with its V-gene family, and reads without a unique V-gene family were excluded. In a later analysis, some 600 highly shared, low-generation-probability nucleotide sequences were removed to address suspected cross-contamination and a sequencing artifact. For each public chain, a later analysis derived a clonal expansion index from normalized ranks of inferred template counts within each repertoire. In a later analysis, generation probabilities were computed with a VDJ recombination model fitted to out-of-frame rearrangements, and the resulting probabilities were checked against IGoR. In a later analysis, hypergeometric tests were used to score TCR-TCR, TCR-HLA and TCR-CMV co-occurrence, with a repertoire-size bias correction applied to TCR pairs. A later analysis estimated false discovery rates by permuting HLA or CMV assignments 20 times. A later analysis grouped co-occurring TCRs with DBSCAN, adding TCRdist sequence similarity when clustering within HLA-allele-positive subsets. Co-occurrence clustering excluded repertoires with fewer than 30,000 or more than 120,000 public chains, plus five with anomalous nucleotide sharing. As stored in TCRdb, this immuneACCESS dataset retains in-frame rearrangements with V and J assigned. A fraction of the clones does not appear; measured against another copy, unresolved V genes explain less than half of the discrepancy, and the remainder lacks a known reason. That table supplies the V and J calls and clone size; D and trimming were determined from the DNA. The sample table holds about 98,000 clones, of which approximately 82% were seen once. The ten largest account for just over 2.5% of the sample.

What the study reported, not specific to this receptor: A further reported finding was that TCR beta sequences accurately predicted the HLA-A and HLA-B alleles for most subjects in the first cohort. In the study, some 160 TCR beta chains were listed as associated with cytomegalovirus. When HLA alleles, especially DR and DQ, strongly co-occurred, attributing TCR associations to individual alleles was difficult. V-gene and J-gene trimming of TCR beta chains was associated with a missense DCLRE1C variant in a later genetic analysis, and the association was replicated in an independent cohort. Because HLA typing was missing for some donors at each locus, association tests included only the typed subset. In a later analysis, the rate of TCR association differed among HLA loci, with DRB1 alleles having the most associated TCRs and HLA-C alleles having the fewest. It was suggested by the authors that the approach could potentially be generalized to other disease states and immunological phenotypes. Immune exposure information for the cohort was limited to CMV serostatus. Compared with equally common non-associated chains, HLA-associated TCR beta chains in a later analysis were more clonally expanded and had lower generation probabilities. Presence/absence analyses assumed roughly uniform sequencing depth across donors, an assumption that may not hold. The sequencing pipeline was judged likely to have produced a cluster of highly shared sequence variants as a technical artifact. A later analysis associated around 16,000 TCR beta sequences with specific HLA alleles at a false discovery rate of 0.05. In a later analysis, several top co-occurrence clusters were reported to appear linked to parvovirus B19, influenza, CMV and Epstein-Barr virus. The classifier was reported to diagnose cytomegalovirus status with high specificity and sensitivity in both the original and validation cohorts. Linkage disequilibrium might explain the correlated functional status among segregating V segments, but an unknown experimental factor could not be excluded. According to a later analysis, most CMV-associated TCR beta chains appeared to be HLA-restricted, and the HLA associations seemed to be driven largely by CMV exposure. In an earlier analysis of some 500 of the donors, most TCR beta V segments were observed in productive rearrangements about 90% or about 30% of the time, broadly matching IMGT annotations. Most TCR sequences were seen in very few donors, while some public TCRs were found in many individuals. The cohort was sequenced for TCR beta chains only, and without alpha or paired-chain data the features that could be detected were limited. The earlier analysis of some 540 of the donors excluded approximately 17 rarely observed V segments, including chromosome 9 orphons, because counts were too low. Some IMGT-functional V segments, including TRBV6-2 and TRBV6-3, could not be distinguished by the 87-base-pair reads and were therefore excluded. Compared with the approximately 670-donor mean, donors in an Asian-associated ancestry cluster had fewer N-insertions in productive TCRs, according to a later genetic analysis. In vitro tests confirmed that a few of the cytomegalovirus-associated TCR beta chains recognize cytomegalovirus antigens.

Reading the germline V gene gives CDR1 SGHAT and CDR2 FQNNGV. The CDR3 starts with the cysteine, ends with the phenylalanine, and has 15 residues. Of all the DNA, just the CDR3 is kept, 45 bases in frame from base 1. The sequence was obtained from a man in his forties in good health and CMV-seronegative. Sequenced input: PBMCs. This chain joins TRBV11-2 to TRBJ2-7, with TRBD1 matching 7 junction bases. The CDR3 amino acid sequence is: CANSLEGAMNYEQYF. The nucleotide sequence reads TGTGCCAACAGCTTAGAGGGGGCGATGAACTACGAGCAGTACTTC.